The sequence of this T cell receptor beta chain was determined in a study of blood T cell repertoires in COVID-19. The assay was immunoSEQ multiplex PCR, and TCRdb's table has in-frame clones only and misses some. The table includes nearly 200,000 clones, over 80% detected once. This CDR3 has 13 amino acids. Looked up from germline, CDR1 is SGHTA and CDR2 is FQGNSA. Trimming took 1 base from V and 7 from J, leaving 8 bases between them. Source material: peripheral blood. This chain links TRBV7-2 with TRBJ1-5; D ambiguous. The clonotype was recovered from a man aged 55 to 70 with COVID-19, enrolled during active disease. This CDR3 reads CASSLDAGQPQHF. CDR3 in DNA: TGTGCCAGCAGCTTAGATGCAGGACAGCCCCAGCATTTT.